Detailed here is one T cell receptor beta chain. This specimen comes from a study of blood T cell repertoires in COVID-19. Study overall: Samples came from the United States, Italy and Spain, spanning acute and convalescent COVID-19. PBMCs, B-cell-depleted T cells, or T cells provided the cDNA or gDNA that made up the material.

The germline V and J ends were trimmed by 6 bases and 9 bases, with 21 bases remaining between them. The CDR3 length is 15 residues. Germline loops: CDR1 LNHNV, CDR2 YYDKDF (reference sequence). The authors' processing: Counts of nucleated cells, estimated from reference gene primer amplification, were obtained. The assay was immunoSEQ multiplex PCR, and TCRdb's table has in-frame clones only and misses some. The DNA gave D and trimming, while V, J and clone size come from that table. This sample has some 80,000 clones; less than 90% occur once, and the top ten carry roughly a sixth. This clonotype was obtained from a human donor in a cohort sampled during active COVID-19. J is TRBJ2-1 and V is TRBV15; D is possibly TRBD1 (6 bases). Sequences were obtained from peripheral blood. The CDR3 nucleotides are TGTGCCACCAGTTCCCGAGGGACAAATTATGGTGAGCAGTTCTTC. Protein product: CATSSRGTNYGEQFF.